A selection of T cell receptor beta chains follows, all from one sample in a study of shared clonotypes between healthy human individuals. The data were produced by immunoSEQ multiplex PCR, yet TCRdb's version contains in-frame clones alone and is incomplete. The data contain 550,000 to 750,000 clones, about 90% of them seen just once; the ten biggest clones take up 20% to 25%. Sequenced: naive CD8+ T cells sorted from blood. Every receptor here comes from a man in his thirties or forties in good health. Each CDR3 is given with its conserved first and last residue. The D gene is left open where the match is weak. Expanded clones get a size class; other rows say once, few or many, or leave the size out.

TRBV29-1,TRBJ2-7,-,-,CSAQGAGGTPYEQYF,TGCAGCGCCCAGGGGGCGGGAGGAACCCCGTACGAGCAGTACTTC
TRBV2,TRBJ2-2,once,-,CASTGGASPGELFF,TGTGCCAGCACTGGAGGAGCCTCCCCCGGGGAGCTGTTTTTT
TRBV27,TRBJ1-5,-,-,CASSFQQYNQPQHF,TGTGCCAGCAGTTTCCAACAGTACAATCAGCCCCAGCATTTT
TRBV27,TRBJ2-7,-,TRBD1,CASSRSRGPFYEQYF,TGTGCCAGCAGTCGAAGCAGGGGGCCGTTTTACGAGCAGTACTTC
TRBV7-9,TRBJ2-1,-,-,CASSFVAGRLGNEQFF,TGTGCCAGCAGCTTCGTGGCGGGAAGGCTCGGGAATGAGCAGTTCTTC
TRBV6-5,TRBJ2-3,-,-,CASSYSRARDTQYF,TGTGCCAGCAGTTACTCGAGGGCCCGGGATACGCAGTATTTT
TRBV10-3,TRBJ2-3,-,TRBD2,CAIRAGVADTQYF,TGTGCCATCAGGGCGGGAGTCGCAGATACGCAGTATTTT
TRBV7-8,TRBJ2-7,-,TRBD1,CASSLHVRGRGPLYEQYF,TGTGCCAGCAGCTTACATGTTAGGGGCAGGGGGCCCCTCTACGAGCAGTACTTC
TRBV5-4,TRBJ1-4,once,-,CASKAGQATNEKLFF,TGTGCCAGCAAAGCGGGCCAGGCAACTAATGAAAAACTGTTTTTT
TRBV27,TRBJ1-2,-,-,CASSFGGDGYTF,TGTGCCAGCAGTTTTGGGGGTGATGGCTACACCTTC
TRBV6-1,TRBJ2-3,-,TRBD1,CASSEGQGTGLTDTQYF,TGTGCCAGCAGTGAAGGACAGGGGACGGGATTAACAGATACGCAGTATTTT
TRBV19,TRBJ2-3,-,-,CASSRVGTAGSTDTQYF,TGTGCCAGTAGTAGAGTTGGGACAGCGGGAAGCACAGATACGCAGTATTTT
TRBV2,TRBJ2-5,-,TRBD1,CASKGTERRETQYF,TGTGCCAGCAAGGGGACAGAACGGAGGGAGACCCAGTACTTC
TRBV6-5,TRBJ2-1,few,TRBD2,CATGTSGFNEQFF,TGTGCCACCGGGACTAGCGGTTTTAATGAGCAGTTCTTC
TRBV10-3,TRBJ2-2,-,-,CAISEWDVNTGELFF,TGTGCCATCAGTGAGTGGGACGTGAACACCGGGGAGCTGTTTTTT
TRBV7-9,TRBJ2-3,-,TRBD2,CASSLVAGGTDTQYF,TGTGCCAGCAGCTTAGTAGCGGGCGGCACAGATACGCAGTATTTT
TRBV6-5,TRBJ2-7,once,-,CASSYGAGGYEQYF,TGTGCCAGCAGTTATGGGGCCGGGGGCTACGAGCAGTACTTC
TRBV10-2,TRBJ2-7,-,-,CATGVGNEQYF,TGCGCCACCGGGGTCGGGAACGAGCAGTACTTC
TRBV5-4,TRBJ2-1,-,TRBD2,CASSTTTSGSYNEQFF,TGTGCCAGCAGCACAACAACTAGCGGGAGCTACAATGAGCAGTTCTTC
TRBV29-1,TRBJ2-1,-,TRBD2,CSVDASGSFEQFF,TGCAGCGTTGACGCTAGCGGGAGTTTTGAGCAGTTCTTC
TRBV7-9,TRBJ2-1,once,TRBD2,CASSFDLSGRIHNEQFF,TGTGCCAGCAGCTTTGACCTTAGCGGGAGAATCCACAATGAGCAGTTCTTC
TRBV6-5,TRBJ2-1,-,-,CASSLLGYSYNEQFF,TGTGCCAGCAGTCTTCTAGGCTACTCCTACAATGAGCAGTTCTTC
TRBV7-9,TRBJ2-7,once,TRBD1,CASSMDRAYEQYF,TGTGCCAGCAGCATGGACAGGGCCTACGAGCAGTACTTC
TRBV10-2,TRBJ2-2,many,TRBD1,CASRDPDRGHGTGELFF,TGCGCCAGCAGGGATCCAGACAGGGGGCACGGCACCGGGGAGCTGTTTTTT
TRBV4-1,TRBJ1-1,-,TRBD1,CASGTTGADTEAFF,TGCGCCAGCGGAACGACAGGGGCGGACACTGAAGCTTTCTTT
TRBV10-2,TRBJ2-1,-,TRBD2,CASSESTSGRYNEQFF,TGCGCCAGCAGTGAGTCTACTAGCGGGAGATACAATGAGCAGTTCTTC
TRBV2,TRBJ2-1,-,-,CASTGYYNEQFF,TGTGCCAGCACGGGCTATTACAATGAGCAGTTCTTC
TRBV19,TRBJ2-1,-,-,CASKIIGGKSYNEQFF,TGTGCCAGTAAAATCATAGGCGGGAAGTCCTACAATGAGCAGTTCTTC
TRBV7-8,TRBJ1-5,-,-,CASSLVARVVGRNQPQHF,TGTGCCAGCAGCTTAGTTGCGCGGGTGGTTGGTCGGAATCAGCCCCAGCATTTT
TRBV11-2,TRBJ2-7,-,-,CASSSRSSSYEQYF,TGTGCCAGCAGCTCCCGATCGAGCTCCTACGAGCAGTACTTC
TRBV5-1,TRBJ2-3,-,-,CASTGHAAGIFLDTQYF,TGCGCCAGCACGGGACATGCGGCGGGGATCTTCTTGGATACGCAGTATTTT
TRBV5-1,TRBJ2-7,-,TRBD1,CASSFYGQGTDEQYF,TGCGCCAGCAGCTTTTACGGACAGGGTACGGATGAGCAGTACTTC
TRBV13,TRBJ2-7,-,TRBD1,CASSVTGTYEQYF,TGTGCCAGCAGCGTGACAGGGACCTACGAGCAGTACTTC
TRBV27,TRBJ2-1,once,TRBD2,CASTLGSGGNEQFF,TGTGCCAGCACCCTGGGTAGCGGGGGCAATGAGCAGTTCTTC
TRBV5-4,TRBJ2-1,-,-,CASSVPNPMEQFF,TGTGCCAGCAGCGTACCGAACCCTATGGAGCAGTTCTTC
TRBV7-9,TRBJ2-7,-,TRBD2,CASSSRAPGTSGPRGEQYF,TGTGCCAGCAGCTCTCGGGCCCCCGGGACTAGCGGGCCCCGGGGCGAGCAGTACTTC
TRBV7-6,TRBJ2-3,-,-,CASSLKLGGGTDTQYF,TGTGCCAGCAGCTTAAAGTTAGGAGGTGGCACAGATACGCAGTATTTT
TRBV28,TRBJ2-1,-,-,CASKGAADSYNEQFF,TGTGCCAGCAAAGGGGCCGCGGACTCCTACAATGAGCAGTTCTTC
TRBV5-1,TRBJ2-7,-,-,CASSSERVALQEQYF,TGCGCCAGCAGCTCGGAACGGGTCGCTCTTCAGGAGCAGTACTTC
TRBV27,TRBJ1-5,-,TRBD1,CASSLTGGPGQPQHF,TGTGCCAGCAGTCTGACAGGGGGGCCAGGTCAGCCCCAGCATTTT
TRBV7-6,TRBJ2-2,once,-,CASSLGVGPATNTGELFF,TGTGCCAGCAGCTTAGGTGTAGGGCCCGCGACGAACACCGGGGAGCTGTTTTTT
TRBV2,TRBJ2-2,once,TRBD2,CASSESGWGLENTGELFF,TGTGCCAGCAGTGAATCGGGGTGGGGACTAGAGAACACCGGGGAGCTGTTTTTT
TRBV6-5,TRBJ2-2,-,TRBD1,CASTRQGGFSGELFF,TGTGCCAGCACCCGACAGGGCGGATTTTCCGGGGAGCTGTTTTTT